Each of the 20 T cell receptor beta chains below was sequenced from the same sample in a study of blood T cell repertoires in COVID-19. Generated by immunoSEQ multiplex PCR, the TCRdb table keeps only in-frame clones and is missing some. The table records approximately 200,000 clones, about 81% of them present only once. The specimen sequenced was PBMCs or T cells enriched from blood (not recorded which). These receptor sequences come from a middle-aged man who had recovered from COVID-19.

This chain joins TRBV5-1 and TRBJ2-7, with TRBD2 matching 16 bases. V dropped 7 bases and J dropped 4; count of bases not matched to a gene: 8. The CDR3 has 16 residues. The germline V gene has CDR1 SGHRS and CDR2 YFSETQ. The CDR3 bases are TGCGCCAGCCGAACTGGGACTAGCGGGGGGGTGTACGAGCAGTACTTC. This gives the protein CASRTGTSGGVYEQYF.

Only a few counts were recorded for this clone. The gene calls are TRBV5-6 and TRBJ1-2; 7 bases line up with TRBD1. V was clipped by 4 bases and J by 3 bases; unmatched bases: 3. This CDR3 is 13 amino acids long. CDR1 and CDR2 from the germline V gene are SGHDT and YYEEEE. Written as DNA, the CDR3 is TGTGCCAGCAGCGGAACAGGGGACTATGGCTACACCTTC. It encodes CASSGTGDYGYTF.

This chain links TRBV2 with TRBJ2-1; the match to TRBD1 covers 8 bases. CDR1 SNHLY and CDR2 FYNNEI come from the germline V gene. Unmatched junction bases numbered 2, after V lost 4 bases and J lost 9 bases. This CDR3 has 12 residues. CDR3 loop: CASSGTGSEQFF. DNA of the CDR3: TGTGCCAGCAGTGGGACAGGGAGTGAGCAGTTCTTC.

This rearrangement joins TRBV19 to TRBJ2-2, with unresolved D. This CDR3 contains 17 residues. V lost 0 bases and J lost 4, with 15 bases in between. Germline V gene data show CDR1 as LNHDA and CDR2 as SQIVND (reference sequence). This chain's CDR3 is CASSIDKGAVRTGELFF. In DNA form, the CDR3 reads TGTGCCAGTAGTATAGATAAAGGAGCAGTACGCACCGGGGAGCTGTTTTTT.

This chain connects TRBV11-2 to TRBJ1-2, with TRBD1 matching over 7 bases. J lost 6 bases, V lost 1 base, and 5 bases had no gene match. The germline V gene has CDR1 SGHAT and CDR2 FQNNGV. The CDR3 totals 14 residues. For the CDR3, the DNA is TGTGCCAGCAGCTTAGGCGACAGGGAGGATGGCTACACCTTC. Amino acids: CASSLGDREDGYTF.

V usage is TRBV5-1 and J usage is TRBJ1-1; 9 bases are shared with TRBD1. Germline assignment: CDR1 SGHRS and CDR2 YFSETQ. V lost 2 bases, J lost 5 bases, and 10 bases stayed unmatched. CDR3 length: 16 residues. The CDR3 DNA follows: TGCGCCAGCAGCTTAGGGACAGGGAGATCGAGAACTGAAGCTTTCTTT. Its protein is CASSLGTGRSRTEAFF.

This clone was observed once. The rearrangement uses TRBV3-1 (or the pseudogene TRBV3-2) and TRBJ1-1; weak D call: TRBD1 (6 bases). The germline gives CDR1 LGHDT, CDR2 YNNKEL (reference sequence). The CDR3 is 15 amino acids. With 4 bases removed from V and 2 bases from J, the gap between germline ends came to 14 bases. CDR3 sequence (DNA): TGTGCCAGCAGCCCAGCGGACAGACCTAACACTGAAGCTTTCTTT. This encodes CASSPADRPNTEAFF.

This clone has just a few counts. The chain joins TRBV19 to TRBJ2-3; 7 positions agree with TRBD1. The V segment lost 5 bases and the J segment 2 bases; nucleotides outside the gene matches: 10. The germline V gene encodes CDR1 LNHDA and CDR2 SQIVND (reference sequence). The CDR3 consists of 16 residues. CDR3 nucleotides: TGTGCCAGTAGTCCCCCCTTTGACAGGGACACAGATACGCAGTATTTT. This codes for CASSPPFDRDTDTQYF.

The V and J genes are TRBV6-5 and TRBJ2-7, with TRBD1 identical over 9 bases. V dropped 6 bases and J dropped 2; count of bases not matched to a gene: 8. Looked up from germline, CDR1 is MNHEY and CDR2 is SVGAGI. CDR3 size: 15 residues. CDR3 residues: CASRRDRAGTYEQYF. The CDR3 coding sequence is TGTGCCAGCAGACGGGACAGGGCTGGGACCTACGAGCAGTACTTC.

CDR3 bases: TGTGCCAGCAGCCAAGTACAGGGGAGCACTGAAGCTTTCTTT. It translates to CASSQVQGSTEAFF. The chain employs TRBV3-1 (or the pseudogene TRBV3-2) and TRBJ1-1; 7 nucleotides match TRBD1. The CDR3 has 14 residues. CDR1 and CDR2 from the germline V gene are LGHDT and YNNKEL (reference sequence). V lost 1 base and J lost 4; bases outside the gene matches: 3.

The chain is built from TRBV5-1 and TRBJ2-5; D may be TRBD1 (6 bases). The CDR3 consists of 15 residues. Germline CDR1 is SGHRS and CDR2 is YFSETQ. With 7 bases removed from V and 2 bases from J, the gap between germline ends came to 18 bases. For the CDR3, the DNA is TGCGCCAGCTCTAGGACGGGACACTCACAAGAGACCCAGTACTTC. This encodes CASSRTGHSQETQYF.

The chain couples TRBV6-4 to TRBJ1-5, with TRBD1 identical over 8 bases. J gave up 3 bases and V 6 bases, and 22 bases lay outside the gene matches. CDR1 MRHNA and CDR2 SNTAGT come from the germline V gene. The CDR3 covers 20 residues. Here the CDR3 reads CASRNSGGVWGAYINQPQHF. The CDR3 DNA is TGTGCCAGCAGGAATTCAGGGGGCGTTTGGGGTGCCTATATCAATCAGCCCCAGCATTTT.

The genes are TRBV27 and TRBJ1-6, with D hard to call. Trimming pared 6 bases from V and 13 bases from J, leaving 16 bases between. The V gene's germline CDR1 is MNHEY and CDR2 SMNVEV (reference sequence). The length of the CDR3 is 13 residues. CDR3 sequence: CASSVALSAPLHF. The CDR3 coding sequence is TGTGCCAGCAGCGTGGCTCTGTCTGCTCCCCTCCACTTT.

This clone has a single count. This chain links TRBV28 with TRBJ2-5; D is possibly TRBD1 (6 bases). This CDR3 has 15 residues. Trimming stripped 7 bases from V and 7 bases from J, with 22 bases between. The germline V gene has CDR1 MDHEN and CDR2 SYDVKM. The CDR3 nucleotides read TGTGCCAGCACCGCAGCGAGAGGGTTAGGGGGGACCCAGTACTTC. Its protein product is CASTAARGLGGTQYF.

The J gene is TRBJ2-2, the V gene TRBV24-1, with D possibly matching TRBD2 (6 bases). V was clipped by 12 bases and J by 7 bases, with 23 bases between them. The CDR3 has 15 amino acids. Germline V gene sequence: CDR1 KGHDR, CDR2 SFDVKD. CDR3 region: CASSPGAIRIGELFF. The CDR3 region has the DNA TGTGCCTCCTCACCGGGAGCTATCAGAATCGGGGAGCTGTTTTTT.

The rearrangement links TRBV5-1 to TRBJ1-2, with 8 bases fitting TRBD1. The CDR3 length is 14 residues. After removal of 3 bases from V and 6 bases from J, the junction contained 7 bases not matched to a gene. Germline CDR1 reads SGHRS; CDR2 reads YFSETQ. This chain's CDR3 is CASSSYQGAHGYTF. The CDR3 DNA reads TGCGCCAGCAGCTCATATCAGGGGGCCCATGGCTACACCTTC.

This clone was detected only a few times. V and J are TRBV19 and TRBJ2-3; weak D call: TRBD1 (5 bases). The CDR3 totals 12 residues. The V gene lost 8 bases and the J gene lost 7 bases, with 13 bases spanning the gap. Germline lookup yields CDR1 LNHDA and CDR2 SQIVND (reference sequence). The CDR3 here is CASGVGPYTQYF. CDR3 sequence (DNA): TGTGCCAGTGGCGTGGGGCCCTATACGCAGTATTTT.

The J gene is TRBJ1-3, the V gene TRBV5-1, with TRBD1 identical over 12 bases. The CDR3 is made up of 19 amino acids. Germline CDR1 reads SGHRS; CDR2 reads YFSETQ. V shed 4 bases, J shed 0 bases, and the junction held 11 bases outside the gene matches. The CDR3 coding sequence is TGCGCCAGCAGCATAGGGACAGGGGGCTCGTCAAGCTCTGGAAACACCATATATTTT. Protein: CASSIGTGGSSSSGNTIYF.

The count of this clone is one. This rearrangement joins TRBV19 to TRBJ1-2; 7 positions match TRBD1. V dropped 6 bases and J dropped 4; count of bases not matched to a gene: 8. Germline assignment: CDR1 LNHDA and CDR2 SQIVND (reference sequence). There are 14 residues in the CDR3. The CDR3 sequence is CASREGTALYGYTF. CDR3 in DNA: TGTGCCAGTAGGGAGGGGACAGCCCTCTATGGCTACACCTTC.

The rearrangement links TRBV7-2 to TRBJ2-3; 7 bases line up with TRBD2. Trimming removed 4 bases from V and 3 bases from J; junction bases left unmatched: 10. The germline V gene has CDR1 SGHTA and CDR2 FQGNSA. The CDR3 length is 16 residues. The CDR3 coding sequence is TGTGCCAGCAGCTCGCCAGTCCACGGGGGGACAGATACGCAGTATTTT. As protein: CASSSPVHGGTDTQYF.